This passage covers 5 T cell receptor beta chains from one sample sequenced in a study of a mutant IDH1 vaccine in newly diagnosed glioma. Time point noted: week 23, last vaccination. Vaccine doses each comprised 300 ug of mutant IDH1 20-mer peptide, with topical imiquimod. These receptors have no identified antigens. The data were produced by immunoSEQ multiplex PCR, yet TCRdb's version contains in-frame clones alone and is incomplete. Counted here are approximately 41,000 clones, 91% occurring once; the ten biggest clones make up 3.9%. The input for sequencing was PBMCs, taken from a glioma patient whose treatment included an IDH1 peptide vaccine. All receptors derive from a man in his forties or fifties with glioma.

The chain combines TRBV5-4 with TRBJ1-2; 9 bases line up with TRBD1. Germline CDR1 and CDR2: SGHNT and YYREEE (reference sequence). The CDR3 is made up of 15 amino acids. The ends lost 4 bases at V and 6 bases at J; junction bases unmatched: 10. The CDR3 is CASSTDQTGGDGYTF. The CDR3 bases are TGTGCCAGCAGCACGGACCAAACAGGGGGCGATGGCTACACCTTC.

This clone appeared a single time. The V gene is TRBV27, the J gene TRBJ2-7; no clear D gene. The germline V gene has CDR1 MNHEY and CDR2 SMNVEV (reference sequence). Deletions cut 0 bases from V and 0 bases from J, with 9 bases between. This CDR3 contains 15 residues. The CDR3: CASSLSPDTSYEQYF. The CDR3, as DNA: TGTGCCAGCAGTTTATCACCAGATACCTCCTACGAGCAGTACTTC.

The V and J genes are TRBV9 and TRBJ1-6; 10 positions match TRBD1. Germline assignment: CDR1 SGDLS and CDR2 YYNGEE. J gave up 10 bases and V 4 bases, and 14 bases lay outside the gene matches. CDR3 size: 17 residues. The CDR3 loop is CASSSSPGTGVESPLHF. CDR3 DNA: TGTGCCAGCAGCTCAAGTCCCGGGACAGGGGTGGAGTCACCCCTCCACTTT.

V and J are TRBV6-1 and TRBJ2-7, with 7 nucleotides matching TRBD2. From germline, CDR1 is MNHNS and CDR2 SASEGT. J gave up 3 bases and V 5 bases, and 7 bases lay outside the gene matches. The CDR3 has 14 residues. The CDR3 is CASSQGPGGYEQYF. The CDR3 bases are TGTGCCAGCAGTCAAGGCCCGGGAGGCTACGAGCAGTACTTC.

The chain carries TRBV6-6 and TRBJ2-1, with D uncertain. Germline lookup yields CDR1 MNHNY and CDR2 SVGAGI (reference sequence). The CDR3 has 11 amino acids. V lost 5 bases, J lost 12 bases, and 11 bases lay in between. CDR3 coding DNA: TGTGCCAGCAGTGGAGCTATGCTGCAGTTCTTC. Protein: CASSGAMLQFF.